This T cell receptor (beta chain) stems from a study of T cells in Graves' hyperthyroidism and ophthalmopathy. General study points: Ophthalmopathy was told apart from stable hyperthyroidism by a 13 V-J model.

The V gene lost 1 base and the J gene lost 0 bases, with 10 bases spanning the gap. The germline V gene has CDR1 MGHRA and CDR2 YSYEKL. The CDR3 extends over 16 amino acids. Of note for this clonotype: The antigen remains undetermined.

Template material for amplifying TCR beta CDR3 regions consisted of RNA transcripts. Carried out on the TCR CDR3, a first-round RT-PCR used the HTBI primer set. Using its own MiXCR run on the multiplex PCR reads, TCRdb lists one record per CDR3 protein. The data contain some 620,000 distinct CDR3 sequences, around 15% of them singletons. The sequence was collected from a woman in her twenties or thirties with Graves' hyperthyroidism. The sequenced sample consisted of blood. V is TRBV4-1 and J is TRBJ2-1, with D unresolved. The CDR3 protein is CASSQGPGSSYNEQFF. The CDR3 nucleotides are TGCGCCAGCAGCCAAGGGCCCGGTAGCTCCTACAATGAGCAGTTCTTC.